This T cell receptor beta chain was sequenced during a study of T cells in localized non-small cell lung cancer. Regarding the study as a whole: Uninvolved adjacent lung showed the highest T cell clonality, exceeding tumor. In the blood, greater T cell density corresponded to longer overall survival.

TCRdb's table, derived via immunoSEQ multiplex PCR, lists solely in-frame clones and lacks some. This table has about 40,000 clones, roughly nine tenths appearing once. CDR1 and CDR2 (germline): SNHLY, FYNNEI. CDR3 length: 16 residues. With respect to this clone: The antigen is unknown. The junction and the germline gene differ at one end; a read error may be behind it.

The clonotype originates from a woman aged 40 to 75 with stage II lung adenocarcinoma. Here the sequenced sample was PBMCs, taken before any cancer treatment. This chain connects TRBV2 to TRBJ2-1; no clear D gene. CDR3 protein: CASSEAPDPSYNEQFF. In DNA, the CDR3 is TGTGCCAGCAGCGAAGCCCCGGACCCTTCCTACAATGAGCAGTTCTTC.